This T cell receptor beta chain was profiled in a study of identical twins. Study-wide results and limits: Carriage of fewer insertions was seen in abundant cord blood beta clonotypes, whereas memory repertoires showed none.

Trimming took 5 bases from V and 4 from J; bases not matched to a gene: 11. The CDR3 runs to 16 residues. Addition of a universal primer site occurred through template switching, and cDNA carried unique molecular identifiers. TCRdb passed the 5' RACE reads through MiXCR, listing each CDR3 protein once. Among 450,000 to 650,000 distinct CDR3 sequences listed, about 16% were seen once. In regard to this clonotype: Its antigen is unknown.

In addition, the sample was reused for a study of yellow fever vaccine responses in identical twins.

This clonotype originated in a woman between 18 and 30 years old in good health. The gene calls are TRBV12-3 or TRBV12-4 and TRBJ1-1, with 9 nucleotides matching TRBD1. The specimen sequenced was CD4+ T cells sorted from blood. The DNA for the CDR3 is TGTGCCAGCAGTCGGGGGACAGGGAGTTCGGGCACTGAAGCTTTCTTT. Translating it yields CASSRGTGSSGTEAFF.